This T cell receptor beta chain was captured in a study of OX40 agonist ivuxolimab in advanced cancers. With 7 bases removed from V and 5 bases from J, the gap between germline ends came to 8 bases. CDR1 and CDR2 from the germline V gene are DFQATT and SNEGSKA (reference sequence). The CDR3 covers 10 residues. TCRdb keeps only in-frame clones here, not all; method: immunoSEQ multiplex PCR. The repertoire consists of about 72,000 clones, with roughly nine tenths occurring once and the leading ten covering 0.94%. The sequence was obtained from an adult with an advanced solid tumor such as melanoma, head and neck, liver or kidney cancer. The rearrangement joins TRBV20-1 to TRBJ2-5; no reliable D call. The specimen comprised CD4+ or CD8+ T cells sorted from blood, sampled in a trial of the OX40 agonist ivuxolimab. CDR3 bases: TGCAGTGTTCACTTGGAGACCCAGTACTTC. As protein: CSVHLETQYF.